These 2 T cell receptor beta chains came from one sample sequenced in a study of CD8+ T cells in alopecia areata. The treatment was: oral pan-JAK inhibitor, 5-10 mg twice daily. Extracted RNA was reverse transcribed into cDNA, the sequencing template. Clones were sequenced by immunoSEQ multiplex PCR, and TCRdb holds only the in-frame ones, with some missing. The table shows around 190,000 clones, with 60% occurring only once. This material consisted of CD4+ T cells sorted from blood, taken at week 24, from a patient treated with tofacitinib. Receptors were obtained from a human donor with alopecia areata.

This clone was detected many times. The chain joins TRBV29-1 to TRBJ1-1, with unresolved D. The CDR3 extends over 11 amino acids. Looked up from germline, CDR1 is SQVTM and CDR2 is ANQGSEA. The V end was cut by 6 bases, the J end by 7 bases, with 12 bases between. The DNA of the CDR3 is TGCAGCGTATTGAATTGGGGTGAAGCTTTCTTT. Translation gives CSVLNWGEAFF.

In DNA form, the CDR3 reads TGTGCCAGTCGGGACAGGGGCAATCAGCCCCAGCATTTT. Its translation is CASRDRGNQPQHF. This rearrangement joins TRBV6-5 to TRBJ1-5; TRBD1 matches 9 bases. V lost 9 bases, J lost 2 bases, and 2 bases stayed unmatched. This CDR3 has 13 residues. Germline V gives CDR1 MNHEY, CDR2 SVGAGI.